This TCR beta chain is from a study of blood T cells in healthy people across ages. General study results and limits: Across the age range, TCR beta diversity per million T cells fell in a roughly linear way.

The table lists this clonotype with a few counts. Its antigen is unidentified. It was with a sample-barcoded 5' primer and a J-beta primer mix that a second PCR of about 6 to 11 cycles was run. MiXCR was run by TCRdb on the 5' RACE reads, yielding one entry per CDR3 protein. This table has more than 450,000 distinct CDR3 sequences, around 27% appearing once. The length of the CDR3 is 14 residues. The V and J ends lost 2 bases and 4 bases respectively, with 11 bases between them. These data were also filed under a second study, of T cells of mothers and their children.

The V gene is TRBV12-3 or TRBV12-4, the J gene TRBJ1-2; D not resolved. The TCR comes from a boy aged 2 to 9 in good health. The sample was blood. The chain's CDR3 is CASSLNDISYGYTF. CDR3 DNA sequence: TGTGCCAGCAGTTTAAACGACATCTCCTATGGCTACACCTTC.